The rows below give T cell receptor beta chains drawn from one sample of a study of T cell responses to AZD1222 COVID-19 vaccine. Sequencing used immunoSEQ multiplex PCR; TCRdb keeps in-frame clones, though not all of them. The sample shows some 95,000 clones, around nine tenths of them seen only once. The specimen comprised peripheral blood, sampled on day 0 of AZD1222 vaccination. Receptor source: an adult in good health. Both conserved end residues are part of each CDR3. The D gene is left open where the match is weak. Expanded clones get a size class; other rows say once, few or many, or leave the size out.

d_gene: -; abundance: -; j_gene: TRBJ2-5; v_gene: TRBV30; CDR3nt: TGTGCCTGGAGTGATCAAGAGACCCAGTACTTC; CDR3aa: CAWSDQETQYF
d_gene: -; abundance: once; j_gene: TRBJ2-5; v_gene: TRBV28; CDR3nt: TGTGCCAGCAGTTTAGGGGGAATTCAAGAGACCCAGTACTTC; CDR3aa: CASSLGGIQETQYF
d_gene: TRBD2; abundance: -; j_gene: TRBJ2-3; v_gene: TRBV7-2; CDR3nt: TGTGCCAGCAGCTTCGGGACTAGCGGGGGGTTTCGCACAGATACGCAGTATTTT; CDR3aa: CASSFGTSGGFRTDTQYF
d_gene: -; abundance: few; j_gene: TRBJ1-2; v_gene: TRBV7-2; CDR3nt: TGTGCCAGCAGCTTAAGTAGCAGGGAAGATGGCTACACCTTC; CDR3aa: CASSLSSREDGYTF
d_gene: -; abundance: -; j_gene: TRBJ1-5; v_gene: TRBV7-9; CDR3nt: TGTGCCAGCAGCTTAGAGGGAGGGGGCAATCAGCCCCAGCATTTT; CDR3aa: CASSLEGGGNQPQHF
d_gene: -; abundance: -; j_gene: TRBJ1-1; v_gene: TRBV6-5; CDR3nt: TGTGCCAGCAGTTCCCCCGGTATCATGAACACTGAAGCTTTCTTT; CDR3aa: CASSSPGIMNTEAFF
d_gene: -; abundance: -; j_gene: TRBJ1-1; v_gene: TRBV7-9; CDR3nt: TGTGCCAGCAGCCTCCCGGCGGGCATGAACACTGAAGCTTTCTTT; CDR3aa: CASSLPAGMNTEAFF
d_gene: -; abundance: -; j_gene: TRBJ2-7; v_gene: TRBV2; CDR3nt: TGTGCCAGCAGTGGGGCAGGGGGGACAGACGAGCAGTACTTC; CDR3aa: CASSGAGGTDEQYF
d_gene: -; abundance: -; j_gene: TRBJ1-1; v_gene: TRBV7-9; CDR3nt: TGTGCCAGCAGCTTAGTGGAGGGCAGCCAGGGTTTCTTT; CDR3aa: CASSLVEGSQGFF
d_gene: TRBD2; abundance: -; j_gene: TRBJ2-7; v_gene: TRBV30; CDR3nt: TGTGCCTGGAGGGGGGGAGGGACTAGCTCCTACGAGCAGTACTTC; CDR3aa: CAWRGGGTSSYEQYF
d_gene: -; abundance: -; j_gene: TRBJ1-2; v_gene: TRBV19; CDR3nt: TGTGCCAGTAGTCAGACGGTTGTATATGGCTACACCTTC; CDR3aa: CASSQTVVYGYTF
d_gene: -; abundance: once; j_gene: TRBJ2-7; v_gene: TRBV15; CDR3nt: TGTGCCACCAGCGGACGCCGGGAATCTCCCTACGAGCAGTACTTC; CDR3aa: CATSGRRESPYEQYF
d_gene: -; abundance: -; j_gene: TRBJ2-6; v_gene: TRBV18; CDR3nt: TGTGCCAGCTCATCGGATTCTGGGGCCAACGTCCTGACTTTC; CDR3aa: CASSSDSGANVLTF
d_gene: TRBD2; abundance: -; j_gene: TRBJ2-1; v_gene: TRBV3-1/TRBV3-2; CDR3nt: TGTGCCATACGCAGGGAGGGGTCCAATGAGCAGTTCTTC; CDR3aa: CAIRREGSNEQFF
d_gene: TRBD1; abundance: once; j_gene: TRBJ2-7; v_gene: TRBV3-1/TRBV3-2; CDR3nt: TGTGCCAGCATCAGACAGGGATTCCTCGGGCAGTACTTC; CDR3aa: CASIRQGFLGQYF
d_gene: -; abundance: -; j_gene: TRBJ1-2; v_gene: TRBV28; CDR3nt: TGTGCCAGCAGTTTGGATCAGGGGCCCCTCTGGACCTTC; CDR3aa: CASSLDQGPLWTF
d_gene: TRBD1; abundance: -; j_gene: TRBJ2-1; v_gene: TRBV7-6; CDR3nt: TGTGCCAGCAGCAGGGGACAGGAAAGGGGCAATGAGCAGTTCTTC; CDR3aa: CASSRGQERGNEQFF
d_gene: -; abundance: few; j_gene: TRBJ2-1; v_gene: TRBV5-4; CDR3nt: TGTGCCAGCAGCTTCTACAGGGTTGGCGATGAGCAGTTCTTC; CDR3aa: CASSFYRVGDEQFF
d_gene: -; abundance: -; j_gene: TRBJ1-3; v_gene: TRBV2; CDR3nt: TGTGCCAGCAGTTCCATAGGGGTCAGGTCCGGAAACACCATATATTTT; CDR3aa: CASSSIGVRSGNTIYF